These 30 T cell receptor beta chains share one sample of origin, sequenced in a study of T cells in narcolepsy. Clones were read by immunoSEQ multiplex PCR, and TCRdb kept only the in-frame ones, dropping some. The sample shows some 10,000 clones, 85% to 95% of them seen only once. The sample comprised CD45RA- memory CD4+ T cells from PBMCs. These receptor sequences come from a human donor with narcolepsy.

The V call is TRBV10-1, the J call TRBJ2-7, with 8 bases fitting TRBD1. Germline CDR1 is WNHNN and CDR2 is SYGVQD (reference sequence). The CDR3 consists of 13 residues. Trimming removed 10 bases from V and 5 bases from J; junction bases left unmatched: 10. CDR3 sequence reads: CATAPDRDNEQYF. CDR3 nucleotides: TGCGCCACCGCCCCGGACAGGGATAACGAGCAGTACTTC.

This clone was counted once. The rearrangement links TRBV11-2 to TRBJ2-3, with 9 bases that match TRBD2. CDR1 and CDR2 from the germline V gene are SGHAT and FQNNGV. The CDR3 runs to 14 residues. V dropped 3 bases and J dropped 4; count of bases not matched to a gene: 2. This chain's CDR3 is CASSFSGSPDTQYF. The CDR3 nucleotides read TGTGCCAGCAGCTTTAGCGGGAGCCCAGATACGCAGTATTTT.

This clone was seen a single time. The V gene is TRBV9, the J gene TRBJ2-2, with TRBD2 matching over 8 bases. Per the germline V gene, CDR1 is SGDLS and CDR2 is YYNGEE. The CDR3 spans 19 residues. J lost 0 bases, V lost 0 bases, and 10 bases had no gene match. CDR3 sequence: CASSVGSRGGLANTGELFF. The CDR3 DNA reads TGTGCCAGCAGCGTAGGGTCTAGGGGGGGACTAGCGAACACCGGGGAGCTGTTTTTT.

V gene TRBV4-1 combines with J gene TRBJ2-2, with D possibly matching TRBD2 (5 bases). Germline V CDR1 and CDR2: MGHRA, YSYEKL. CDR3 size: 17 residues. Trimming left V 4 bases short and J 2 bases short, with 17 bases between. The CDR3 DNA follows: TGCGCCAGCAGCCTCCCATGGGGAGAGTTAAACACCGGGGAGCTGTTTTTT. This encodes CASSLPWGELNTGELFF.

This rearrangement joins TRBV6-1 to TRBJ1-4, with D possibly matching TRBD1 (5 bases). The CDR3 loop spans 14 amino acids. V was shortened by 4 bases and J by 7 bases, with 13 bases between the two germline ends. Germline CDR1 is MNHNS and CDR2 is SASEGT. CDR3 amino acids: CASSAKPGSEKLFF. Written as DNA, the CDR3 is TGTGCCAGCAGTGCAAAGCCAGGGAGTGAAAAACTGTTTTTT.

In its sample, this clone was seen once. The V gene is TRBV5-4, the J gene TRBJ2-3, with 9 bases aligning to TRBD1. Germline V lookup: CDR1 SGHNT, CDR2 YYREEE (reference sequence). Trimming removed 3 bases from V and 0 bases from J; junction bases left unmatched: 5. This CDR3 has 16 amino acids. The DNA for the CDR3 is TGTGCCAGCAGCTCACACAGGGGGCAGAGCACAGATACGCAGTATTTT. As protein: CASSSHRGQSTDTQYF.

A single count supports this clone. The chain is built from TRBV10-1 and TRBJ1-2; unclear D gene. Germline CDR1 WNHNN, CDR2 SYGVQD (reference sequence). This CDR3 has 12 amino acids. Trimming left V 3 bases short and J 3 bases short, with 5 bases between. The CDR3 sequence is CASSESHYGYTF. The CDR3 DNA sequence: TGCGCCAGCAGTGAAAGTCACTATGGCTACACCTTC.

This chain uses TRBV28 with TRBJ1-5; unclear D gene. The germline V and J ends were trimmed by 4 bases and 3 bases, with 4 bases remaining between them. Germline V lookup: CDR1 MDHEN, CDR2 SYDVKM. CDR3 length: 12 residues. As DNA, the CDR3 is TGTGCCAGCAGTTCAGCCAATCAGCCCCAGCATTTT. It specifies CASSSANQPQHF. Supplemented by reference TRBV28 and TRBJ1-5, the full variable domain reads DVKVTQSSRYLVKRTGEKVFLECVQDMDHENMFWYRQDPGLGLRLIYFSYDVKMKEKGDIPEGYSVSREKKERFSLILESASTNQTSMYLCASSSANQPQHFGDGTRLSIL.

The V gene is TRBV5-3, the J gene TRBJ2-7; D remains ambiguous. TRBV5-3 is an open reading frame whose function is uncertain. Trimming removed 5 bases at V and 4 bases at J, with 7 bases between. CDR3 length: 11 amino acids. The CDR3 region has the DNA TGTGCCAGAAGTAGAGGTTACGAGCAGTACTTC. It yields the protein CARSRGYEQYF.

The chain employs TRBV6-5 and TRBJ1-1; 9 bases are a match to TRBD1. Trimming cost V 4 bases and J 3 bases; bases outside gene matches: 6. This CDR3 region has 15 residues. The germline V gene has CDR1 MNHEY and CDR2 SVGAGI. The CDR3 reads CASSSQGARYTEAFF. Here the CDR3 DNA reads TGTGCCAGCAGTTCACAGGGGGCGCGGTACACTGAAGCTTTCTTT.

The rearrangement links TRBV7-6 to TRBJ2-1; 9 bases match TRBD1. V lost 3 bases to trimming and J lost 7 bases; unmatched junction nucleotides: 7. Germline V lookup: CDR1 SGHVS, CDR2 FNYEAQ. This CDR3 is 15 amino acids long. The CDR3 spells CASSFEGQGGNEQFF. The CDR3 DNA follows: TGTGCCAGCAGCTTTGAGGGACAGGGAGGAAATGAGCAGTTCTTC. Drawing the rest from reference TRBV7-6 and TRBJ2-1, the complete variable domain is GAGVSQSPRYKVTKRGQDVALRCDPISGHVSLYWYRQALGQGPEFLTYFNYEAQQDKSGLPNDRFSAERPEGSISTLTIQRTEQRDSAMYRCASSFEGQGGNEQFFGPGTRLTVL.

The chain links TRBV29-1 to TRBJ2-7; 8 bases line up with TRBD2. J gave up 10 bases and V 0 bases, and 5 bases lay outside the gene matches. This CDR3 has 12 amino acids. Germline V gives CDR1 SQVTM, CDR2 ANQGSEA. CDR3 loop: CSVEEGRGEQYF. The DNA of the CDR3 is TGCAGCGTTGAAGAGGGGCGGGGGGAACAGTACTTC.

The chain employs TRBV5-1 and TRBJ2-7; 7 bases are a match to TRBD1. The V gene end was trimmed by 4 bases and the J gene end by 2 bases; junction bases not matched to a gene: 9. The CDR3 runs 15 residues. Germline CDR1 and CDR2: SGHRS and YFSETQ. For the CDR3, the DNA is TGCGCCAGCAGCCCGCGACAGGGCACTCCCTACGAGCAGTACTTC. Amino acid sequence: CASSPRQGTPYEQYF.

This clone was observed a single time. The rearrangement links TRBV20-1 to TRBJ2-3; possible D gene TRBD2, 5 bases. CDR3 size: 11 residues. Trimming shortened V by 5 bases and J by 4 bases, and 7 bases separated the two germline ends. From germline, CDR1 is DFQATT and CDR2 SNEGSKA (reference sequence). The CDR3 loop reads CSAGRADTQYF. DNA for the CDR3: TGCAGTGCTGGGCGGGCAGATACGCAGTATTTT.

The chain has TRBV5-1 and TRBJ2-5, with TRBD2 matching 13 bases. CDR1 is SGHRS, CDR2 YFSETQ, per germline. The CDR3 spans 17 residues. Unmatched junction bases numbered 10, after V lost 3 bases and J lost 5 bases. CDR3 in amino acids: CASSSTSGRSLGETQYF. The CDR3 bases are TGCGCCAGCAGCTCGACTAGCGGGAGGTCCCTCGGGGAGACCCAGTACTTC.

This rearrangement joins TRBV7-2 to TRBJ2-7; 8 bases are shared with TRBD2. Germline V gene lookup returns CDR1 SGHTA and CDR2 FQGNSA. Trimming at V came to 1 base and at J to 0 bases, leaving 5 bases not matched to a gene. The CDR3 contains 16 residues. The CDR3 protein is CASSLGLSGSSYEQYF. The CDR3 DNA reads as TGTGCCAGCAGCTTAGGGTTGAGCGGGAGCTCCTACGAGCAGTACTTC.

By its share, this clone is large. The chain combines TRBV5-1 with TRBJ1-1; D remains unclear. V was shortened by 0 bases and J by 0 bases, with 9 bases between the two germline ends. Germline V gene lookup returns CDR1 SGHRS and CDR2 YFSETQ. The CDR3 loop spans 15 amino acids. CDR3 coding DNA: TGCGCCAGCAGCTTGGCCGGCAGCTTGAACACTGAAGCTTTCTTT. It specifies CASSLAGSLNTEAFF.

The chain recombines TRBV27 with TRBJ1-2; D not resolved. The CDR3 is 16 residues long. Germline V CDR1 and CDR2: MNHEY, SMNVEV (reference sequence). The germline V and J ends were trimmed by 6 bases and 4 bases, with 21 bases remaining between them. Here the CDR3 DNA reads TGTGCCAGCAGCCTATACCCGTCCTTAAGCATCTATGGCTACACCTTC. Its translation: CASSLYPSLSIYGYTF.

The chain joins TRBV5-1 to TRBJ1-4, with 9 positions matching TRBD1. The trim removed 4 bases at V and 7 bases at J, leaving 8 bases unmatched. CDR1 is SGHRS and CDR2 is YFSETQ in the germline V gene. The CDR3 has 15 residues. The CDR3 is CASSQQGAQAEKLFF. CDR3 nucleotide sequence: TGCGCCAGCAGCCAACAGGGGGCGCAGGCTGAAAAACTGTTTTTT.

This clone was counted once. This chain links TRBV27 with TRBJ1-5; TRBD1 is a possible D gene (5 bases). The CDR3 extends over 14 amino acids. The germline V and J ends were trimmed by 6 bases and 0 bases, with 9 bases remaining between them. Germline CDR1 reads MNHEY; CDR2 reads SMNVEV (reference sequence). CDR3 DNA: TGTGCCAGCAGCCCTAGGGGTAGCAATCAGCCCCAGCATTTT. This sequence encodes CASSPRGSNQPQHF.

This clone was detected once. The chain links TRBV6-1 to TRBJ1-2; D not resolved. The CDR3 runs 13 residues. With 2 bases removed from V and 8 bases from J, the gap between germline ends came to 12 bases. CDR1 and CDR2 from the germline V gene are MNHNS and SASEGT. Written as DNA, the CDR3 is TGTGCCAGCAGTGAATCGGGGATAGGGGGCTACACCTTC. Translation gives CASSESGIGGYTF.

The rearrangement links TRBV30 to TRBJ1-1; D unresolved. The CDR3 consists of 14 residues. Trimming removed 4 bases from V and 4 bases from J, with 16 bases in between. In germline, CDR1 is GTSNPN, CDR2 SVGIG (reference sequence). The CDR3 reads CAWKKPEGGTEAFF. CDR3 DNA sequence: TGTGCCTGGAAAAAGCCGGAGGGTGGCACTGAAGCTTTCTTT.

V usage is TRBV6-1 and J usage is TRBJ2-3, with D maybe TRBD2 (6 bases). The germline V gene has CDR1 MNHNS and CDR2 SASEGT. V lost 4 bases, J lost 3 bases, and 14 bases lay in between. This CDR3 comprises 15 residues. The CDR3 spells CASSVRDFKTDTQYF. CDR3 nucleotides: TGTGCCAGCAGTGTCCGGGACTTCAAGACAGATACGCAGTATTTT.

The CDR3 DNA reads TGTGCCAGCAGTTACAAGGGGGCTCGTGGCTACACCTTC. This encodes CASSYKGARGYTF. The V and J genes are TRBV6-5 and TRBJ1-2; 7 positions agree with TRBD1. Trimming cost V 2 bases and J 7 bases; bases outside gene matches: 4. Germline V gives CDR1 MNHEY, CDR2 SVGAGI. The CDR3 spans 13 residues.

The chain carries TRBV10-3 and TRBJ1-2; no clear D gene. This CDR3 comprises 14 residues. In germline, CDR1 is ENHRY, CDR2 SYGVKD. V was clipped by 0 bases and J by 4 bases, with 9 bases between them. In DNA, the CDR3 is TGTGCCATCAGTGAGTCCGGGCAGAGCTATGGCTACACCTTC. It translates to CAISESGQSYGYTF.

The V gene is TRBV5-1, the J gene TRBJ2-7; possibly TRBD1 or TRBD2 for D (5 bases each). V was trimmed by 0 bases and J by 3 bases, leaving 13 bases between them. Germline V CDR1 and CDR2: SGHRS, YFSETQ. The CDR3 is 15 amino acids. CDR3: CASSLGQGPLYEQYF. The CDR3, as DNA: TGCGCCAGCAGCTTGGGGCAGGGACCCCTCTACGAGCAGTACTTC.

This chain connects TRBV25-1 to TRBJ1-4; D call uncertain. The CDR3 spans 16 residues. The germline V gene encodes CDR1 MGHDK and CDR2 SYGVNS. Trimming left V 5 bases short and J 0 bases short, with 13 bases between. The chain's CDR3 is CASSFSTAATNEKLFF. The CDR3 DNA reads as TGTGCCAGCAGTTTTAGTACTGCAGCAACTAATGAAAAACTGTTTTTT.

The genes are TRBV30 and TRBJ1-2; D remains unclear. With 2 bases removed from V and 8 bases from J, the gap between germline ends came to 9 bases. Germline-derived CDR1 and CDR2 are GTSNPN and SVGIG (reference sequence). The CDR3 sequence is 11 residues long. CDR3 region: CAWSRPAGYTF. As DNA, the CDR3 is TGTGCCTGGAGTCGCCCCGCCGGCTACACCTTC.

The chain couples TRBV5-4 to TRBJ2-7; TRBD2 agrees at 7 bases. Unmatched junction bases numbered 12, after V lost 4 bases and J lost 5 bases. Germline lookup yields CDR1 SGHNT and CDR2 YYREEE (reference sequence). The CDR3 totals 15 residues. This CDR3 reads CASSPQRGGKNEQYF. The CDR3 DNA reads TGTGCCAGCAGCCCCCAGCGGGGTGGTAAAAACGAGCAGTACTTC.

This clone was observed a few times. CDR3 sequence (DNA): TGTGCCAGCAGCTCACCCTCGACAGTATATGGCTACACCTTC. This sequence encodes CASSSPSTVYGYTF. V is TRBV5-4 and J is TRBJ1-2; TRBD1 is a possible D gene (5 bases). This CDR3 has 14 amino acids. Between the trimmed V and J ends, which lost 3 bases and 5 bases, there was a span of 14 bases. The germline CDR1 and CDR2 sequences are SGHNT and YYREEE (reference sequence). The full variable domain, in which reference TRBV5-4 and TRBJ1-2 provide the parts outside the CDR3, is ETGVTQSPTHLIKTRGQQVTLRCSSQSGHNTVSWYQQALGQGPQFIFQYYREEENGRGNFPPRFSGLQFPNYSSELNVNALELDDSALYLCASSSPSTVYGYTFGSGTRLTVV.